This entry features one TCR beta chain sequence. Antigen: not known. V gave up 3 bases and J gave up 4 bases, with 10 bases separating them. This CDR3 is built from 13 residues. Germline assignment: CDR1 DFQATT and CDR2 SNEGSKA (reference sequence). This sample is part of a study of identical twins. Regarding the study as a whole: These conclusions were based on statistical analysis (cross-sectional, not following the same donors). In zero-insertion analyses, partial confounding could arise from invariant MAIT and iNKT cells.

One entry per CDR3 protein, called by TCRdb with MiXCR from the 5' RACE reads. The sample shows roughly 700,000 distinct CDR3 sequences, over 8.5% of them seen only once. The sample was also reused in another study, on yellow fever vaccine responses in identical twins. This second report adds: On the reported evidence, twins' vaccine T cell responses seemed partly convergent and partly personalized.

The genes are TRBV20-1 and TRBJ2-1; D is unresolved. The specimen was PBMCs. This clonotype was obtained from a woman aged 18-35 years in good health. The DNA of the CDR3 is TGCAGTGCTAGTCAGGACCCATACAATGAGCAGTTCTTC. It codes for CSASQDPYNEQFF.